This T cell receptor (beta chain) appears in the sequencing data of a study of blood T cell repertoires in COVID-19. Only in-frame clones appear in the TCRdb table, and some are missing; sequencing was by immunoSEQ multiplex PCR. The sample includes about 210,000 clones, around nine tenths of them seen just once. In germline, CDR1 is SGHRS, CDR2 YFSETQ. This CDR3 is 15 amino acids long. Trimming took 3 bases from V and 5 from J; bases not matched to a gene: 6. The sequence came from a man aged 60-69 years with acute or convalescent COVID-19. The chain is built from TRBV5-1 and TRBJ1-1; 11 bases map to TRBD1. The sequencing sample was made of peripheral blood. CDR3: CASSSSGTGGTEAFF. The CDR3 nucleotides are TGCGCCAGCAGCTCGTCCGGGACAGGGGGGACTGAAGCTTTCTTT.